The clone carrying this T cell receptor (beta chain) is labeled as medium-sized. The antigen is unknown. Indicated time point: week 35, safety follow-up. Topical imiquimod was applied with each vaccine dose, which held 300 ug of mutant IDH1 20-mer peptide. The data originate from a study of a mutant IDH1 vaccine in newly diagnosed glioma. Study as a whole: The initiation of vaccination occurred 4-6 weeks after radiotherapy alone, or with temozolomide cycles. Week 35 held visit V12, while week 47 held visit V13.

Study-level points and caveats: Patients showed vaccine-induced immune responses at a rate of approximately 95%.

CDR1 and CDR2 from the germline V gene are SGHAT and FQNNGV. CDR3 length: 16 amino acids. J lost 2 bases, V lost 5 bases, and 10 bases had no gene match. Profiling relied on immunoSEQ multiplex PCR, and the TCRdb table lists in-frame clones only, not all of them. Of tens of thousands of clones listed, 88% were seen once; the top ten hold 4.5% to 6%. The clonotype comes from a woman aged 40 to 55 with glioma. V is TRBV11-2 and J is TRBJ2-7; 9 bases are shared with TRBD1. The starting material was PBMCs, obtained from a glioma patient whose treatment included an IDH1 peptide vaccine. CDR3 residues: CASSETSDRGPYEQYF. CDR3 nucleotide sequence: TGTGCCAGCAGCGAAACTTCGGACAGGGGACCCTACGAGCAGTACTTC.